A single sample gave rise to the 6 T cell receptor beta chains below, sequenced in a study of post-analysis software for immune sequencing data. General study findings and limits: Four or five TRBV segments, TRBV5-6, TRBV5-1 and TRBV20-1 among them, were found more frequent in patients than controls.

Sequencing libraries made from TCR beta cDNA carried unique molecular identifiers. TCRdb ran MiXCR on the PCR reads and lists one entry per CDR3 protein. The sample records approximately 400,000 distinct CDR3 sequences, less than 35% being singletons. These receptors have no identified antigens. The sample was blood. The receptors shown here come from a girl between 10 and 17 years old with multiple sclerosis.

The CDR3 is CSVEEGEETQYF. In nucleotides, the CDR3 is TGCAGCGTTGAAGAAGGAGAAGAGACCCAGTACTTC. The rearrangement joins TRBV29-1 to TRBJ2-5; the D is unclear. Between the trimmed V and J ends, which lost 0 bases and 3 bases, there was a span of 5 bases. The CDR3 contains 12 residues. Germline CDR1 is SQVTM and CDR2 is ANQGSEA. The whole variable domain, filled in from reference TRBV29-1 and TRBJ2-5, reads SAVISQKPSRDICQRGTSLTIQCQVDSQVTMMFWYRQQPGQSLTLIATANQGSEATYESGFVIDKFPISRPNLTFSTLTVSNMSPEDSSIYLCSVEEGEETQYFGPGTRLLVL.

The rearrangement joins TRBV12-3 or TRBV12-4 to TRBJ2-1, with D tentatively TRBD1 (6 bases). Trimming cost V 6 bases and J 10 bases, with 25 bases left between them. This CDR3 has 16 residues. CDR3 residues: CASSRGRTVTAREQFF. The CDR3 DNA reads TGTGCCAGCAGCCGGGGAAGGACAGTCACGGCCCGCGAGCAGTTCTTC.

J is TRBJ2-2 and V is TRBV12-3 or TRBV12-4; TRBD2 matches at 8 bases. V lost 3 bases and J lost 5; bases outside the gene matches: 5. This CDR3 has 15 residues. The CDR3 loop is CASSFGPGGTGELFF. For the CDR3, the DNA is TGTGCCAGCAGTTTTGGTCCGGGGGGGACCGGGGAGCTGTTTTTT.

The V gene is TRBV2, the J gene TRBJ2-3; 7 bases fit TRBD1. V was pared by 6 bases and J by 0 bases, with 9 bases of the junction left unmatched. Germline V gene lookup returns CDR1 SNHLY and CDR2 FYNNEI. The CDR3 spans 16 residues. The CDR3 DNA follows: TGTGCCAGCAGGGTAGACAGGGTGGCTAGCACAGATACGCAGTATTTT. The encoded protein is CASRVDRVASTDTQYF.

Worth noting for this clonotype: A read error is possible here, since a much larger clone lies one base away. This chain links TRBV11-2 with TRBJ1-6; D perhaps matches TRBD1 (6 bases). Per germline, CDR1 SGHAT and CDR2 FQNNGV. This CDR3 contains 15 residues. As DNA, the CDR3 is TGTGCCAGCAGGCAATGGACAGTTCATAATTCACACCTCCACTTT. Amino acids: CASRQWTVHNSHLHF.

The genes are TRBV7-9 and TRBJ2-1, with 10 bases aligning to TRBD2. Germline trimming cut 5 bases from V and 7 bases from J; bases unmatched to any gene: 20. Germline values: CDR1 SEHNR, CDR2 FQNEAQ (reference sequence). The length of the CDR3 is 19 residues. The CDR3 loop is CASSVVGDPSGGAGNEQFF. The CDR3 nucleotides read TGTGCCAGCAGCGTAGTCGGCGATCCCAGCGGGGGGGCTGGGAATGAGCAGTTCTTC.